This T cell receptor (beta chain) appears in the sequencing data of a study of cytomegalovirus exposure and HLA in healthy donors. As for the study in general: Earlier sequencing of some 180 million T cells yielded under 120 million unique TCR beta sequences. There were 350 to 400 genotyped donors. Of these, about 81% fell in the genetic ancestry cluster associated with self-reported Caucasian donors.

The PCR employed 60 Vbeta primers together with 13 Jbeta primers. Produced via immunoSEQ multiplex PCR; TCRdb's table is partial and in-frame only. The table shows about 120,000 clones, with 80% to 85% occurring only once. For this clone: Its target is not known.

General study points: Later analysis demonstrated an association between a missense DCLRE1C variant and TCR beta V- and J-gene trimming. TCR beta V segments were, for the most part, productive about 87% or about 30% of the time in an earlier analysis.

Germline CDR1 is SGHNT and CDR2 is YYREEE (reference sequence). The length of the CDR3 is 13 residues. V dropped 2 bases and J dropped 4 bases, with 9 bases sitting between them. The sequenced material came from PBMCs. The chain carries TRBV5-4 and TRBJ2-5; tentative D call: TRBD2 (5 bases). The clonotype comes from a man aged 25-45 years in good health and CMV-seronegative. CDR3 DNA: TGTGCCAGCAGCTTCCATGAGGGAGAGACCCAGTACTTC. Translating it yields CASSFHEGETQYF.